The rows below give T cell receptor beta chains drawn from one sample of a study of blood T cell repertoires in COVID-19. Measured with immunoSEQ multiplex PCR; TCRdb has only the in-frame clones, and not every one. The sample shows 400,000 to 500,000 clones, 70% to 90% of them seen only once. The sequenced material came from PBMCs or T cells enriched from blood (not recorded which). The receptors shown here come from a woman between 18 and 29 years old who had been exposed to COVID-19. Each CDR3 is given without its conserved first and last residue. D genes are given only for firm matches.

v_call: TRBV19; j_call: TRBJ2-1; d_call: .; cdr3_aa: ASSTVLYNEQF
v_call: TRBV19; j_call: TRBJ1-1; d_call: TRBD1; cdr3_aa: ASSKTGGEWVNTEAF
v_call: TRBV18; j_call: TRBJ2-7; d_call: TRBD1; cdr3_aa: ASSPQGAGIHEQY
v_call: TRBV9; j_call: TRBJ1-1; d_call: .; cdr3_aa: ASSVYPGQNTEAF
v_call: TRBV19; j_call: TRBJ2-5; d_call: TRBD2; cdr3_aa: ASSTWTSGTQETQY
v_call: TRBV7-9; j_call: TRBJ1-2; d_call: .; cdr3_aa: ASQSYRDYGYT
v_call: TRBV10-3; j_call: TRBJ2-5; d_call: TRBD1; cdr3_aa: AISAGTGDQETQY
v_call: TRBV5-1; j_call: TRBJ1-1; d_call: TRBD1; cdr3_aa: ASCMGQGASEAF
v_call: TRBV14; j_call: TRBJ1-2; d_call: .; cdr3_aa: ASSPGTRGYT
v_call: TRBV21-1; j_call: TRBJ1-6; d_call: .; cdr3_aa: ASSKNRQVINSPLH
v_call: TRBV5-4; j_call: TRBJ2-7; d_call: TRBD1; cdr3_aa: ASSARTGQPYEQY
v_call: TRBV18; j_call: TRBJ1-2; d_call: .; cdr3_aa: ASSPTFDSLVGYT
v_call: TRBV30; j_call: TRBJ1-5; d_call: .; cdr3_aa: AWSTGNNQPQH
v_call: TRBV20-1; j_call: TRBJ2-2; d_call: TRBD2; cdr3_aa: SASIAGGNTGELF
v_call: TRBV2; j_call: TRBJ2-1; d_call: .; cdr3_aa: AMLAPLDNEQF
v_call: TRBV11-2; j_call: TRBJ2-3; d_call: TRBD2; cdr3_aa: ASSLGGGSTDTQY
v_call: TRBV11-2; j_call: TRBJ1-6; d_call: .; cdr3_aa: ASSQGSNYSPLH
v_call: TRBV4-1; j_call: TRBJ1-2; d_call: TRBD1; cdr3_aa: ASSQDETGGRGYT
v_call: TRBV19; j_call: TRBJ2-1; d_call: .; cdr3_aa: ASSISLKRSSYNEQF
v_call: TRBV5-4; j_call: TRBJ2-1; d_call: .; cdr3_aa: ASSYDWSSYNEQF
v_call: TRBV9; j_call: TRBJ1-5; d_call: TRBD1; cdr3_aa: ASSVGAGGQPQH
v_call: TRBV27; j_call: TRBJ2-7; d_call: .; cdr3_aa: ASSLTDTYEQY
v_call: TRBV4-3; j_call: TRBJ2-7; d_call: TRBD2; cdr3_aa: ASSPAGGPLYEQY
v_call: TRBV7-8; j_call: TRBJ1-5; d_call: .; cdr3_aa: ASSLMAASNQPQH
v_call: TRBV19; j_call: TRBJ1-5; d_call: .; cdr3_aa: ASRSRREGLQPQH
v_call: TRBV11-2; j_call: TRBJ2-1; d_call: TRBD2; cdr3_aa: ASSYQAGGYNEQF
v_call: TRBV7-8; j_call: TRBJ2-5; d_call: .; cdr3_aa: ASRSSTPQETQY
v_call: TRBV4-3; j_call: TRBJ2-7; d_call: TRBD1; cdr3_aa: ASSQAAARTGSVSYEQY
v_call: TRBV28; j_call: TRBJ1-2; d_call: TRBD1; cdr3_aa: ASTNFGGQGNYGYT
v_call: TRBV28; j_call: TRBJ1-5; d_call: TRBD1; cdr3_aa: ASSFQGASNQPQH
v_call: TRBV5-1; j_call: TRBJ1-1; d_call: .; cdr3_aa: ASSFTYTRGTEAF
v_call: TRBV15; j_call: TRBJ2-1; d_call: TRBD2; cdr3_aa: ATSREASGGRNEQF
v_call: TRBV19; j_call: TRBJ2-7; d_call: .; cdr3_aa: ASSMFPAHRDTSRIPYEQY
v_call: TRBV4-3; j_call: TRBJ2-7; d_call: .; cdr3_aa: ASSQESGQFYEQY
v_call: TRBV4-2; j_call: TRBJ2-2; d_call: .; cdr3_aa: ASSQEGVPDRELF
v_call: TRBV4-3; j_call: TRBJ2-2; d_call: TRBD2; cdr3_aa: ASSRGLAGTTGELF
v_call: TRBV6-4; j_call: TRBJ2-1; d_call: TRBD2; cdr3_aa: ASSDSAGGNEQF
v_call: TRBV2; j_call: TRBJ2-1; d_call: .; cdr3_aa: ASWKGSGNEQF
v_call: TRBV30; j_call: TRBJ2-7; d_call: .; cdr3_aa: AWSVSYEQY
v_call: TRBV25-1; j_call: TRBJ1-5; d_call: TRBD1; cdr3_aa: ASSEHGQGNQPQH
v_call: TRBV6-5; j_call: TRBJ1-1; d_call: .; cdr3_aa: ASSYGQNTEAF